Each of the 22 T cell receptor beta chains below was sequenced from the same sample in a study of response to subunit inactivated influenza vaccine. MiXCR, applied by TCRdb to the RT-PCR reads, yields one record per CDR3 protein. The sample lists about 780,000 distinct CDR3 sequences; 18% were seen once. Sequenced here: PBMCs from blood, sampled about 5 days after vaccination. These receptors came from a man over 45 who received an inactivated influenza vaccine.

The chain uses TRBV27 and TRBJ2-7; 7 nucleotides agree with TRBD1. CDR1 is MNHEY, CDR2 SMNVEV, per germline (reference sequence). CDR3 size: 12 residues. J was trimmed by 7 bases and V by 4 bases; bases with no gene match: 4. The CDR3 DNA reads TGTGCCAGCAGTTCCTACAGGGGTGAGCAGTACTTC. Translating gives CASSSYRGEQYF.

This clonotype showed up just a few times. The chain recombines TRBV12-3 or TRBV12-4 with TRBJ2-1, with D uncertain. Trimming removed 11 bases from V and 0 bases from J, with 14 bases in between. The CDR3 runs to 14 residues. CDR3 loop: CAQARSSSYNEQFF. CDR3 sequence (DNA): TGTGCCCAAGCGCGGTCGAGCTCCTACAATGAGCAGTTCTTC.

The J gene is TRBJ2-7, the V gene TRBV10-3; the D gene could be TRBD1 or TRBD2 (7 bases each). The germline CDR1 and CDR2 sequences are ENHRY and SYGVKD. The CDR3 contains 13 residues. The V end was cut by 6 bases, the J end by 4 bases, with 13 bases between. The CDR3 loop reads CAIRPGGGYEQYF. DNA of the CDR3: TGTGCCATCAGACCAGGGGGGGGGTACGAGCAGTACTTC.

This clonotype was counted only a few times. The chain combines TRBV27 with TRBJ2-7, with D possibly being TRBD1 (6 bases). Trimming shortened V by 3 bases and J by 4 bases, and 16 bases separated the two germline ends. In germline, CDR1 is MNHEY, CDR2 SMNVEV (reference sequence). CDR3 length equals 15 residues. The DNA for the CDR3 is TGTGCCAGCAGTTTTTTCAGGGGTACCCAGTACGAGCAGTACTTC. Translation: CASSFFRGTQYEQYF.

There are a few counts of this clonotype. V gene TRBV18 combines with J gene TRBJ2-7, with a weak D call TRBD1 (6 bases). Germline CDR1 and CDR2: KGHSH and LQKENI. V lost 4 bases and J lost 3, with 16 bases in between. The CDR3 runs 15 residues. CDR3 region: CASSQEDRLNYEQYF. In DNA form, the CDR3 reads TGTGCCAGCTCACAAGAGGACAGACTAAACTACGAGCAGTACTTC.

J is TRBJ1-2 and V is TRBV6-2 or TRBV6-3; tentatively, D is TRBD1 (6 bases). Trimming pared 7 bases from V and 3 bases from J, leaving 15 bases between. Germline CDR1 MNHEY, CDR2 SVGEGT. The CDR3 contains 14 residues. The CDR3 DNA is TGTGCCAGCAACCCGACAGGCGGTTACTATGGCTACACCTTC. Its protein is CASNPTGGYYGYTF.

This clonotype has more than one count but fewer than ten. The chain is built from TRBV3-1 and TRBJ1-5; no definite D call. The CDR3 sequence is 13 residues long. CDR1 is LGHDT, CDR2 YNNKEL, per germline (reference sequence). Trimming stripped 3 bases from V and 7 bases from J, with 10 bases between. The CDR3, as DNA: TGTGCCAGCAGCCAGGTAGGAGAACAGCCCCAGCATTTT. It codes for CASSQVGEQPQHF. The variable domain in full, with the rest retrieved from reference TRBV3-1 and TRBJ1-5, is DTAVSQTPKYLVTQMGNDKSIKCEQNLGHDTMYWYKQDSKKFLKIMFSYNNKELIINETVPNRFSPKSPDKAHLNLHINSLELGDSAVYFCASSQVGEQPQHFGDGTRLSIL.

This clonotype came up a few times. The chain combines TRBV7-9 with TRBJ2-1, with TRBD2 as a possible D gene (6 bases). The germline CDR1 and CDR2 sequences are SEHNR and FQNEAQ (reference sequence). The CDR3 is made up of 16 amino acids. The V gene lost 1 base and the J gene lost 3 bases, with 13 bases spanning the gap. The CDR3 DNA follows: TGTGCCAGCAGCTTAGAATCGGGAGAGGTCTACAATGAGCAGTTCTTC. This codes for CASSLESGEVYNEQFF.

The CDR3 DNA reads TGTGCCAGCAGCCCTCAAAGTAAGGCCGTGGACGAGCAGTACTTC. Protein: CASSPQSKAVDEQYF. This chain uses TRBV3-1 with TRBJ2-7; D unclear. V lost 4 bases to trimming and J lost 5 bases, with 18 bases between them. In germline, CDR1 is LGHDT, CDR2 YNNKEL (reference sequence). The CDR3 contains 15 residues.

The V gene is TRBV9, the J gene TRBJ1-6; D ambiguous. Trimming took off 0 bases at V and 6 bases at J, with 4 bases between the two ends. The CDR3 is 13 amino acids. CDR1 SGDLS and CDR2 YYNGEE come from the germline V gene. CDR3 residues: CASSVVGNSPLHF. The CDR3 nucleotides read TGTGCCAGCAGCGTAGTCGGTAATTCACCCCTCCACTTT.

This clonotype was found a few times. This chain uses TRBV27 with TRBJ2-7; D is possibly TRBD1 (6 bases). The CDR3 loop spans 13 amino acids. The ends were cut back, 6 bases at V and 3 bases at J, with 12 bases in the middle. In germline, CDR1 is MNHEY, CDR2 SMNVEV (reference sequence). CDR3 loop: CASRTGHDYEQYF. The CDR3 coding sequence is TGTGCCAGCAGAACGGGACACGACTACGAGCAGTACTTC.

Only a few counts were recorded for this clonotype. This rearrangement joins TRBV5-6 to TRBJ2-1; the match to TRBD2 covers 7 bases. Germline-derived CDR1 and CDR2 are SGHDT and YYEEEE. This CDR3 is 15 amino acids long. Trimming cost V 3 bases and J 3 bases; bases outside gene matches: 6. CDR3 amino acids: CASSYLAENYNEQFF. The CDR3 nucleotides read TGTGCCAGCAGCTATCTAGCGGAAAACTACAATGAGCAGTTCTTC.

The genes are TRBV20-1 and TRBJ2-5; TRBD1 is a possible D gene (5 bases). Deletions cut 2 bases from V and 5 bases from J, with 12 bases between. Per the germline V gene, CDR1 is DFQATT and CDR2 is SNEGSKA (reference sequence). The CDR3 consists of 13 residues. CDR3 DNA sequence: TGCAGTGCTAGACGCTCAGGGTTCGAGACCCAGTACTTC. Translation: CSARRSGFETQYF.

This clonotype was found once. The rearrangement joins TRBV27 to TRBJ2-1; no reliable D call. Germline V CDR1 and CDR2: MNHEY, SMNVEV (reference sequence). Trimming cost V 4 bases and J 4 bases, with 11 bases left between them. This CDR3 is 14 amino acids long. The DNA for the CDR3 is TGTGCCAGCAGTTCGTTTAGCAGGTACAATGAGCAGTTCTTC. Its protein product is CASSSFSRYNEQFF.

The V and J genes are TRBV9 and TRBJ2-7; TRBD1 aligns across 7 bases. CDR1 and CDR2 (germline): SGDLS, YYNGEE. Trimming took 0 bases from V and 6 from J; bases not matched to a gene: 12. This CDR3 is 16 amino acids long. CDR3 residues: CASSVGPGGHGSEQYF. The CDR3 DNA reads TGTGCCAGCAGCGTAGGCCCAGGGGGACATGGGAGCGAGCAGTACTTC.

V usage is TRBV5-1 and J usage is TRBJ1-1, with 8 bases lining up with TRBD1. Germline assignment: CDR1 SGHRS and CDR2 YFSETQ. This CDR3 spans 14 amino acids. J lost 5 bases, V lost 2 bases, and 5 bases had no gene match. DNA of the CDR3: TGCGCCAGCAGCTTAAAACAGGGGGGGACTGAAGCTTTCTTT. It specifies CASSLKQGGTEAFF.

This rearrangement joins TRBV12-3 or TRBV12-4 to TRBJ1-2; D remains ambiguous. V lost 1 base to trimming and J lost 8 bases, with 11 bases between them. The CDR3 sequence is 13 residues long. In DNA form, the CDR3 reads TGTGCCAGCAGTTTAGTGGTGTCTGGGGGCTACACCTTC. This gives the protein CASSLVVSGGYTF.

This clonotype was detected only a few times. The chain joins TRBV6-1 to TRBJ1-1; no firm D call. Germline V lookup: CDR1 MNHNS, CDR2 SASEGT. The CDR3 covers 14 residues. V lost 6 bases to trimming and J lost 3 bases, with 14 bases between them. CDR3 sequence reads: CASSNGPEDTEAFF. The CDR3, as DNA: TGTGCCAGCAGCAATGGACCGGAGGACACTGAAGCTTTCTTT.

The chain's CDR3 is CASSPDWAHRDEQFF. In DNA form, the CDR3 reads TGTGCCAGCAGCCCCGACTGGGCCCACCGAGATGAGCAGTTCTTC. J is TRBJ2-1 and V is TRBV7-9; D gene uncertain. The length of the CDR3 is 15 residues. CDR1 and CDR2 from the germline V gene are SEHNR and FQNEAQ (reference sequence). Trimming cost V 5 bases and J 8 bases, with 19 bases left between them.

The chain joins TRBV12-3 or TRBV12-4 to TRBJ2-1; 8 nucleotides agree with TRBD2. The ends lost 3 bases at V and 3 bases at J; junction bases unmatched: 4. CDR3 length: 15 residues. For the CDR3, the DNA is TGTGCCAGCAGTTTCGGCCGGGGGGGCTACAATGAGCAGTTCTTC. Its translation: CASSFGRGGYNEQFF.

The CDR3 spells CASTQWGLDYGYTF. CDR3 in DNA: TGTGCCAGCACCCAGTGGGGCCTGGACTATGGCTACACCTTC. This chain links TRBV7-8 with TRBJ1-2; TRBD1 is a possible D gene (5 bases). Per germline, CDR1 SGHVS and CDR2 FQNEAQ. Trimming took 7 bases from V and 3 from J, leaving 15 bases between them. CDR3 length: 14 amino acids. Together with reference TRBV7-8 and TRBJ1-2, the CDR3 gives the full variable domain: GAGVSQSPRYKVAKRGQDVALRCDPISGHVSLFWYQQALGQGPEFLTYFQNEAQLDKSGLPSDRFFAERPEGSVSTLKIQRTQQEDSAVYLCASTQWGLDYGYTFGSGTRLTVV.

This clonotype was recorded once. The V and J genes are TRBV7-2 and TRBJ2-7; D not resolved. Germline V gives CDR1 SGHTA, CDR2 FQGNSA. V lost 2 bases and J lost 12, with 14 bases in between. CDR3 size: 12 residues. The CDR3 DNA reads TGTGCCAGCAGCTTATACTCGCTCAGGCGGTACTTC. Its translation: CASSLYSLRRYF.